This TCR beta chain derives from a study of CD8 T cells in ankylosing spondylitis. TCRdb ran MiXCR on the 5' RACE reads and lists one entry per CDR3 protein. Among roughly 25,000 distinct CDR3 sequences, 17% were seen once, and the ten largest hold around 27%. Many counts were recorded for this clonotype. From germline, CDR1 is LGHNA and CDR2 YSLEER. CDR3 length equals 15 residues. V lost 1 base and J lost 6; bases outside the gene matches: 3. This receptor was taken from a male donor with ankylosing spondylitis or in good health (not recorded which). The sequenced material came from blood. The rearrangement joins TRBV4-3 to TRBJ2-7; 13 bases align to TRBD2. The DNA of the CDR3 is TGCGCCAGCAGCCAAGTCGGGACTAGCGGGACCGAGCAGTACTTC. Encoded protein: CASSQVGTSGTEQYF.